Reported below is one T cell receptor beta chain. Its matching antigen is unknown. This record belongs to a study of siplizumab effects on memory and regulatory T cells. TCRdb keeps only in-frame clones here, not all; method: immunoSEQ multiplex PCR. The data contain tens of thousands of clones, 70% to 90% of them singletons. J lost 4 bases, V lost 4 bases, and 4 bases had no gene match. Germline V gene data show CDR1 as MNHEY and CDR2 as SVGAGI. CDR3 length equals 14 residues. Study-wide results and caveats: Proliferating Tregs from siplizumab cultures lacked functional confirmation of suppression. A major contribution to the alloresponse seemed to be made by naive T cells, which seemed more diverse than memory cells. Siplizumab gave mappable alloreactive CD4+ clones an average Treg-derived fraction of less than 75%, against around 30% in controls. It was not possible to assign a naive or memory phenotype to roughly 75-97% of proliferating CD4+ or CD8+ clones.

V is TRBV6-5 and J is TRBJ2-7; 10 positions match TRBD1. Input material: memory CD4+ T cells sorted from blood. The sequence was collected from a human donor in good health. CDR3 region: CASSFRTGGYEQYF. The CDR3 DNA reads TGTGCCAGCAGTTTCCGGACAGGGGGGTACGAGCAGTACTTC.